The rows below give T cell receptor beta chains drawn from one sample of a study of blood T cell repertoires in COVID-19. The protocol was immunoSEQ multiplex PCR, while the TCRdb copy is restricted to in-frame clones and leaves out a portion. The table includes more than 200,000 clones, approximately 86% detected once. Source material: peripheral blood. The receptors were gathered from a woman aged 80 or over with active or convalescent COVID-19. Both conserved end residues are part of each CDR3. A D gene is named only where the DNA matches it firmly. Expanded clones are given a class, and other clones once, few, many or no size at all.

D: TRBD1
length: 13
V: TRBV7-8
size: -
J: TRBJ1-2
CDR3: CASSSGQGDGYTF
DNA: TGTGCCAGCAGCTCGGGACAGGGTGACGGCTACACCTTC

D: -
length: 14
V: TRBV18
size: -
J: TRBJ2-5
CDR3: CASSPQPGQETQYF
DNA: TGTGCCAGCTCACCACAGCCGGGGCAAGAGACCCAGTACTTC

D: TRBD2
length: 16
V: TRBV2
size: -
J: TRBJ2-5
CDR3: CASRMGTSGGQETQYF
DNA: TGTGCCAGCAGGATGGGGACTAGCGGGGGCCAAGAGACCCAGTACTTC

D: TRBD1
length: 15
V: TRBV5-1
size: once
J: TRBJ2-5
CDR3: CASSRTGAGQETQYF
DNA: TGCGCCAGCAGCAGGACAGGGGCTGGGCAAGAGACCCAGTACTTC

D: -
length: 14
V: TRBV7-9
size: -
J: TRBJ1-1
CDR3: CASSLSRQLTEAFF
DNA: TGTGCCAGCAGCTTAAGTCGACAGTTAACTGAAGCTTTCTTT

D: TRBD1
length: 16
V: TRBV5-1
size: -
J: TRBJ2-5
CDR3: CASSATGTGYQETQYF
DNA: TGCGCCAGCAGCGCAACCGGGACAGGGTACCAAGAGACCCAGTACTTC

D: TRBD1
length: 18
V: TRBV30
size: -
J: TRBJ1-1
CDR3: CAWSENRDRGRMNTEAFF
DNA: TGTGCCTGGAGTGAAAACCGGGACAGGGGCCGTATGAACACTGAAGCTTTCTTT

D: TRBD2
length: 16
V: TRBV19
size: few
J: TRBJ2-5
CDR3: CASSSGLAGVSETQYF
DNA: TGTGCCAGTAGTTCGGGACTAGCGGGAGTGTCAGAGACCCAGTACTTC

D: -
length: 11
V: TRBV29-1
size: -
J: TRBJ2-1
CDR3: CSGDPGDEQFF
DNA: TGCAGCGGTGACCCTGGAGATGAGCAGTTCTTC

D: TRBD1
length: 14
V: TRBV5-1
size: -
J: TRBJ1-5
CDR3: CASSAGDSYQPQHF
DNA: TGCGCCAGCAGCGCAGGGGACAGTTATCAGCCCCAGCATTTT

D: -
length: 15
V: TRBV4-1
size: -
J: TRBJ2-3
CDR3: CASSQVFQGRDTQYF
DNA: TGCGCCAGCAGCCAAGTTTTCCAGGGCAGAGATACGCAGTATTTT

D: -
length: 12
V: TRBV2
size: -
J: TRBJ1-5
CDR3: CASRAVAGPQHF
DNA: TGTGCCAGCAGGGCGGTCGCCGGGCCCCAGCATTTT

D: -
length: 13
V: TRBV12-3/TRBV12-4
size: -
J: TRBJ2-2
CDR3: CASSPRGTGELFF
DNA: TGTGCCAGCAGTCCGCGGGGCACCGGGGAGCTGTTTTTT

D: -
length: 12
V: TRBV10-3
size: -
J: TRBJ2-3
CDR3: CAISVAGDTQYF
DNA: TGTGCCATCAGTGTGGCCGGGGATACGCAGTATTTT

D: TRBD1
length: 13
V: TRBV6-5
size: -
J: TRBJ1-5
CDR3: CASTGTGYQPQHF
DNA: TGTGCCAGCACTGGGACAGGGTATCAGCCCCAGCATTTT

D: TRBD2
length: 13
V: TRBV7-2
size: -
J: TRBJ2-7
CDR3: CASSWTSSGEQYF
DNA: TGTGCCAGCAGCTGGACTAGCTCCGGCGAGCAGTACTTC

D: -
length: 11
V: TRBV20-1
size: -
J: TRBJ1-2
CDR3: CSARPLGGYTF
DNA: TGCAGTGCTAGACCCCTAGGTGGCTACACCTTC

D: TRBD2
length: 16
V: TRBV6-6
size: -
J: TRBJ2-1
CDR3: CASSYSRRGMSNEQFF
DNA: TGTGCCAGCAGTTACTCGCGGCGGGGGATGAGCAATGAGCAGTTCTTC

D: TRBD1
length: 18
V: TRBV4-1
size: -
J: TRBJ1-4
CDR3: CASSPYAGTGVVDEKLFF
DNA: TGCGCCAGCAGCCCTTATGCCGGGACAGGGGTAGTTGATGAAAAACTGTTTTTT

D: -
length: 15
V: TRBV10-3
size: -
J: TRBJ1-5
CDR3: CAISEQAGASQPQHF
DNA: TGTGCCATCAGTGAGCAGGCGGGGGCGAGTCAGCCCCAGCATTTT

D: -
length: 13
V: TRBV3-1/TRBV3-2
size: -
J: TRBJ2-1
CDR3: CASSQDYGVEQFF
DNA: TGTGCCAGCAGCCAAGACTACGGGGTTGAGCAGTTCTTC

D: -
length: 15
V: TRBV6-6
size: -
J: TRBJ1-3
CDR3: CASSDGGGSGNTIYF
DNA: TGTGCCAGCAGTGACGGGGGAGGGTCTGGAAACACCATATATTTT

D: TRBD2
length: 16
V: TRBV7-9
size: once
J: TRBJ2-3
CDR3: CASSLTAGGSTDTQYF
DNA: TGTGCCAGCAGCTTAACAGCGGGAGGGAGCACAGATACGCAGTATTTT

D: -
length: 14
V: TRBV6-6
size: few
J: TRBJ1-5
CDR3: CASSYVGGDQPQHF
DNA: TGTGCCAGCAGTTACGTCGGCGGAGATCAGCCCCAGCATTTT

D: TRBD1
length: 11
V: TRBV20-1
size: once
J: TRBJ2-2
CDR3: CSATGGGELFF
DNA: TGCAGTGCTACAGGGGGCGGGGAGCTGTTTTTT

D: TRBD1
length: 15
V: TRBV3-1/TRBV3-2
size: -
J: TRBJ1-2
CDR3: CASSPPAGGTYGYTF
DNA: TGTGCCAGCAGCCCCCCGGCAGGGGGCACCTATGGCTACACCTTC

D: -
length: 16
V: TRBV25-1
size: -
J: TRBJ2-5
CDR3: CASRDTLQGGKETQYF
DNA: TGTGCCAGCAGAGATACTTTACAGGGGGGGAAGGAGACCCAGTACTTC

D: TRBD2
length: 20
V: TRBV4-2
size: few
J: TRBJ2-2
CDR3: CASSQDRRSGRAPNTGELFF
DNA: TGTGCCAGCAGCCAAGATCGTAGAAGCGGGAGGGCTCCGAACACCGGGGAGCTGTTTTTT

D: -
length: 16
V: TRBV10-3
size: -
J: TRBJ1-2
CDR3: CAISDAGTGLERGYTF
DNA: TGTGCCATCAGTGATGCCGGAACAGGACTAGAACGGGGCTACACCTTC

D: TRBD1
length: 14
V: TRBV5-1
size: -
J: TRBJ1-1
CDR3: CASSVGTARGEAFF
DNA: TGCGCCAGCAGCGTGGGGACAGCCCGTGGTGAAGCTTTCTTT

D: -
length: 13
V: TRBV5-1
size: -
J: TRBJ2-6
CDR3: CASSQSGANVLTF
DNA: TGCGCCAGCAGTCAATCTGGGGCCAACGTCCTGACTTTC